This is a list of T cell receptor beta chains from one sample in a study of blood T cells in healthy people across ages. TCRdb fed the 5' RACE reads into MiXCR, producing one record per CDR3 protein. The repertoire has around 990,000 distinct CDR3 sequences, 25% of them found once; the top ten carry 0.75%. These data were likewise used in another study, on T cells of mothers and their children.

The specimen was blood. These TCRs come from a girl aged 2-10 years in good health. CDR3s include the opening cysteine and the closing phenylalanine or tryptophan. A D gene is named only where the DNA matches it firmly. The size field is filled for only some rows; it gives once, few, many or a size class.

clone_size j_call d_call v_call cdr3_aa cdr3_nt
few TRBJ1-1 NA TRBV7-9 CASSQGQGGAFF TGTGCCAGCAGCCAGGGGCAGGGTGGAGCTTTCTTT
NA TRBJ2-7 NA TRBV7-2 CASSLAGVSRVYEQYF TGTGCCAGCAGCTTAGCGGGGGTATCTAGGGTCTACGAGCAGTACTTC
NA TRBJ2-1 NA TRBV4-3 CASSQDRELYNEQFF TGCGCCAGCAGCCAAGATAGGGAACTCTACAATGAGCAGTTCTTC
NA TRBJ1-2 NA TRBV6-5 CASSRPSGTDGYTF TGTGCCAGCAGTCGACCCTCCGGGACGGATGGCTACACCTTC
NA TRBJ2-1 TRBD1 TRBV11-2 CASSSTTGVDEQFF TGTGCCAGCAGTTCCACTACAGGGGTAGATGAGCAGTTCTTC
NA TRBJ2-5 NA TRBV7-8 CASSTNQRETQYF TGTGCCAGCAGTACCAACCAACGGGAGACCCAGTACTTC
NA TRBJ2-5 TRBD2 TRBV2 CASSPTSGGGIGTQYF TGTGCCAGCAGTCCGACGAGCGGGGGGGGTATCGGGACCCAGTACTTC
few TRBJ2-7 NA TRBV6-5 CASSYSLVGQGVYEQYF TGTGCCAGCAGTTACTCATTGGTCGGGCAGGGAGTCTACGAGCAGTACTTC
NA TRBJ2-4 NA TRBV28 CASSFPGAAKNIQYF TGTGCCAGCAGTTTTCCGGGGGCGGCCAAAAACATTCAGTACTTC
few TRBJ2-2 NA TRBV20-1 CSARASPRAGELFF TGCAGTGCTAGGGCTAGCCCCCGCGCCGGGGAGCTGTTTTTT
few TRBJ1-4 NA TRBV7-2 CASSYTGALNEKLFF TGTGCCAGCAGCTACACCGGGGCCTTAAATGAAAAACTGTTTTTT
few TRBJ1-2 NA TRBV13 CASTLRGVYGYTF TGTGCCAGCACCCTAAGGGGGGTCTATGGTTACACCTTC
NA TRBJ1-5 TRBD1 TRBV28 CASGTDLHQPQHF TGTGCCAGCGGGACAGACCTACATCAGCCCCAGCATTTT
few TRBJ2-1 TRBD1 TRBV7-2 CASSLGPRGYSYNEQFF TGTGCCAGCAGCTTAGGCCCCAGGGGGTACTCCTACAATGAGCAGTTCTTC
NA TRBJ1-2 TRBD1 TRBV5-1 CASSPGGAGGDYGYTF TGCGCCAGCAGCCCCGGGGGGGCAGGGGGCGACTATGGCTACACCTTC
few TRBJ1-3 TRBD1 TRBV24-1 CATSAGDSSGNTIYF TGTGCCACCAGTGCAGGGGACAGCTCTGGAAACACCATATATTTT
few TRBJ2-7 NA TRBV6-6 CASSYRATEDEQYF TGTGCCAGCAGTTACAGAGCAACCGAGGACGAGCAGTACTTC
NA TRBJ1-4 NA TRBV2 CAISEHRLLLFF TGTGCCATCAGTGAGCACCGTCTCTTACTGTTTTTT
NA TRBJ2-1 TRBD2 TRBV29-1 CSVWTSGKTYNEQFF TGCAGCGTTTGGACTAGCGGGAAAACCTACAATGAGCAGTTCTTC
NA TRBJ2-3 TRBD2 TRBV7-9 CASSSPAFSGTITDTQYF TGTGCCAGCAGCTCCCCGGCCTTCAGCGGGACCATCACAGATACGCAGTATTTT
few TRBJ2-1 TRBD2 TRBV6-1 CASSSGKTSGWDEQFF TGTGCCAGCAGCTCGGGGAAGACTAGCGGGTGGGATGAGCAGTTCTTC
NA TRBJ2-3 NA TRBV4-1 CASREKAGDTQYF TGCGCCAGCAGGGAGAAAGCGGGAGATACGCAGTATTTT
few TRBJ2-3 NA TRBV29-1 CSVEPSADTQYF TGCAGCGTTGAGCCTTCCGCAGATACGCAGTATTTT
few TRBJ2-2 NA TRBV25-1 CASNKGRGGELFF TGTGCCAGCAATAAGGGGCGCGGCGGGGAGCTGTTTTTT
NA TRBJ1-1 NA TRBV6-6 CASSPTAGLTDSEAFF TGTGCCAGCAGCCCAACAGCAGGGCTTACGGACTCTGAAGCTTTCTTT
NA TRBJ2-2 TRBD1 TRBV29-1 CSVTPPGTVNTGELFF TGCAGCGTAACCCCTCCCGGGACAGTTAACACCGGGGAGCTGTTTTTT
few TRBJ2-7 NA TRBV29-1 CSAGEGERFEQYF TGCAGCGCCGGAGAGGGGGAGAGATTCGAGCAGTACTTC
NA TRBJ2-7 NA TRBV6-6 CASSYTRAYEQYF TGTGCCAGCAGTTACACCCGGGCCTACGAGCAGTACTTC
once TRBJ2-1 NA TRBV7-3 CASSSRLLGEQFF TGTGCCAGCAGCTCGCGACTACTCGGAGAGCAGTTCTTC
NA TRBJ2-5 NA TRBV29-1 CSVEGPGELETQYF TGCAGCGTTGAAGGACCGGGAGAGTTGGAGACCCAGTACTTC
NA TRBJ1-5 NA TRBV15 CATSALENQPQHF TGTGCCACCAGCGCCCTGGAGAATCAGCCCCAGCATTTT
NA TRBJ1-4 NA TRBV12-3/TRBV12-4 CASSLGDRREENEKLFF TGTGCCAGCAGTTTGGGGGATCGCAGAGAGGAAAATGAAAAACTGTTTTTT
once TRBJ2-5 TRBD2 TRBV4-1 CASSQEMAGLAETQYF TGCGCCAGCAGCCAAGAAATGGCGGGACTAGCAGAGACCCAGTACTTC
few TRBJ2-7 TRBD1 TRBV6-6 CASSYSPMDRAYF TGTGCCAGCAGTTACTCGCCTATGGACAGGGCCTACTTC
few TRBJ2-7 NA TRBV20-1 CSARFRDLVYNEQYF TGCAGTGCTAGATTCCGGGACTTAGTCTACAATGAGCAGTACTTC
few TRBJ2-4 NA TRBV4-1 CASSQEGSGTTRGNIQYF TGCGCCAGCAGCCAAGAAGGGTCCGGGACAACCCGGGGAAACATTCAGTACTTC
NA TRBJ2-1 NA TRBV5-1 CASSLGDSPGFNWQFF TGCGCCAGCAGCTTGGGGGACTCCCCCGGGTTTAATTGGCAGTTCTTC
few TRBJ2-3 TRBD1 TRBV15 CATSVGDRPTSTDTQYF TGTGCCACCAGCGTGGGGGACAGGCCAACTAGCACAGATACGCAGTATTTT
few TRBJ1-5 NA TRBV2 CASKRVTNQPQHF TGTGCCAGCAAGCGGGTAACGAATCAGCCCCAGCATTTT
many TRBJ2-5 TRBD1 TRBV7-8 CASSLAQGSGETQYF TGTGCCAGCAGCTTAGCACAGGGGTCTGGAGAGACCCAGTACTTC
NA TRBJ2-7 NA TRBV11-3 CASSLKTGSGVQYF TGTGCCAGCAGCTTAAAAACAGGGAGCGGGGTGCAGTACTTC
NA TRBJ1-1 NA TRBV7-8 CASSFFEGLNTEAFF TGTGCCAGCAGCTTTTTCGAGGGGTTGAACACTGAAGCTTTCTTT